This is a list of T cell receptor beta chains from one sample in a study of blood T cell repertoires in COVID-19. Assay used: immunoSEQ multiplex PCR; TCRdb lists only in-frame clones, some missing. Of about 300,000 clones listed, 70% to 90% were seen once; the top ten hold 5% to 7%. Specimen: peripheral blood. These receptors were taken from a man aged 18 to 29 who had recovered from COVID-19. Both conserved end residues are part of each CDR3. The order of the fields is J gene, clone size, D gene, V gene, CDR3 DNA, CDR3 protein. The D gene is left open where the match is weak. For some rows the clone size is stated as once, few or many, or as a class when expanded; others skip it.

j_call: TRBJ2-7; clone_size: .; d_call: TRBD1; v_call: TRBV27; cdr3_nt: TGTGCCAGCAACCCCACGGGGACAGGGGGCCACGAGCAGTACTTC; cdr3_aa: CASNPTGTGGHEQYF
j_call: TRBJ2-2; clone_size: .; d_call: TRBD1; v_call: TRBV10-3; cdr3_nt: TGTGCCATCAAATCGACAGGGACGAACACCGGGGAGCTGTTTTTT; cdr3_aa: CAIKSTGTNTGELFF
j_call: TRBJ2-7; clone_size: .; d_call: TRBD2; v_call: TRBV10-3; cdr3_nt: TGTGCCATCAGCCCCGGGACTAGCGGGGGGGCCGTCTACGAGCAGTACTTC; cdr3_aa: CAISPGTSGGAVYEQYF
j_call: TRBJ2-7; clone_size: once; d_call: .; v_call: TRBV19; cdr3_nt: TGTGCCAGTAGTATAGTGGAGGGAGCGCGCTACGAGCAGTACTTC; cdr3_aa: CASSIVEGARYEQYF
j_call: TRBJ2-1; clone_size: .; d_call: TRBD2; v_call: TRBV9; cdr3_nt: TGTGCCAGCAGCGAGGAACTAGCGGGAGGTGGGAATGAGCAGTTCTTC; cdr3_aa: CASSEELAGGGNEQFF
j_call: TRBJ1-5; clone_size: .; d_call: .; v_call: TRBV6-5; cdr3_nt: TGTGCCAGCAGTCCTAGGACAGACAATCAGCCCCAGCATTTT; cdr3_aa: CASSPRTDNQPQHF
j_call: TRBJ1-2; clone_size: many; d_call: TRBD1; v_call: TRBV6-1; cdr3_nt: TGTGCCAGCAGTGAAGGACAGGGGGCGGGAGGCTACACCTTC; cdr3_aa: CASSEGQGAGGYTF
j_call: TRBJ2-7; clone_size: .; d_call: .; v_call: TRBV5-8; cdr3_nt: TGTGCCAGCAGGGGCTTTCCCTACGAGCAGTACTTC; cdr3_aa: CASRGFPYEQYF
j_call: TRBJ2-3; clone_size: .; d_call: TRBD1; v_call: TRBV7-3; cdr3_nt: TGTGCCAGCAGCTTAACGAAAGCACGATTCCGGGACAGACTCACAGATACGCAGTATTTT; cdr3_aa: CASSLTKARFRDRLTDTQYF
j_call: TRBJ1-6; clone_size: .; d_call: .; v_call: TRBV27; cdr3_nt: TGTGCCAGCAGTCGCACAGGGAGCTCCTATAATTCACCCCTCCACTTT; cdr3_aa: CASSRTGSSYNSPLHF
j_call: TRBJ2-3; clone_size: .; d_call: .; v_call: TRBV5-1; cdr3_nt: TGCGCCAGCAGCTTGGGTGACTACCGTAGCACAGATACGCAGTATTTT; cdr3_aa: CASSLGDYRSTDTQYF
j_call: TRBJ2-7; clone_size: .; d_call: TRBD1; v_call: TRBV3-1/TRBV3-2; cdr3_nt: TGTGCCAGCAGCCAGGGACAGGGCCAATACGAGCAGTACTTC; cdr3_aa: CASSQGQGQYEQYF
j_call: TRBJ1-2; clone_size: .; d_call: TRBD1; v_call: TRBV29-1; cdr3_nt: TGCAGCGGCGGTGGACAGGGGGACGGCTACACCTTC; cdr3_aa: CSGGGQGDGYTF
j_call: TRBJ2-1; clone_size: .; d_call: .; v_call: TRBV28; cdr3_nt: TGTGCCAGCAGTTTCACAGAGCAGTTCTTC; cdr3_aa: CASSFTEQFF
j_call: TRBJ1-1; clone_size: .; d_call: .; v_call: TRBV19; cdr3_nt: TGTGCCAGTAGTATAAACCCAGGGCTGAACACTGAAGCTTTCTTT; cdr3_aa: CASSINPGLNTEAFF
j_call: TRBJ1-5; clone_size: .; d_call: .; v_call: TRBV11-2; cdr3_nt: TGTGCCAGCAGCCCATCGGGAGGCAATCAGCCCCAGCATTTT; cdr3_aa: CASSPSGGNQPQHF
j_call: TRBJ2-5; clone_size: .; d_call: TRBD1; v_call: TRBV7-9; cdr3_nt: TGTGCCAGCAGCTCGCAGGGACAGACTCAAGAGACCCAGTACTTC; cdr3_aa: CASSSQGQTQETQYF
j_call: TRBJ1-2; clone_size: .; d_call: TRBD1; v_call: TRBV27; cdr3_nt: TGTGCCAGCAGTTTAATAGGGGACAGGGTAAATGGCTACACCTTC; cdr3_aa: CASSLIGDRVNGYTF
j_call: TRBJ2-3; clone_size: .; d_call: TRBD2; v_call: TRBV18; cdr3_nt: TGTGCCAGCTCACGGAGCGGGGGGGCTTGGGATACGCAGTATTTT; cdr3_aa: CASSRSGGAWDTQYF
j_call: TRBJ1-1; clone_size: .; d_call: TRBD1; v_call: TRBV6-4; cdr3_nt: TGTGCCAGCAGGTCACAGGGGGGGACTGAAGCTTTCTTT; cdr3_aa: CASRSQGGTEAFF
j_call: TRBJ1-2; clone_size: .; d_call: TRBD1; v_call: TRBV9; cdr3_nt: TGTGCCAGCAGCGTAGGGGCAGGGGGGTACTATGGCTACACCTTC; cdr3_aa: CASSVGAGGYYGYTF
j_call: TRBJ2-4; clone_size: .; d_call: .; v_call: TRBV2; cdr3_nt: TGTGCCAGCAGGTGGACAGAATCCAAAAACATTCAGTACTTC; cdr3_aa: CASRWTESKNIQYF
j_call: TRBJ2-3; clone_size: once; d_call: .; v_call: TRBV19; cdr3_nt: TGTGCCAGTAGTGCGACAGATACGCAGTATTTT; cdr3_aa: CASSATDTQYF
j_call: TRBJ2-2; clone_size: .; d_call: TRBD1; v_call: TRBV18; cdr3_nt: TGTGCCAGCTCACCACCGGGACCCACAGGGGACACCGGGGAGCTGTTTTTT; cdr3_aa: CASSPPGPTGDTGELFF
j_call: TRBJ2-1; clone_size: .; d_call: TRBD1; v_call: TRBV19; cdr3_nt: TGTGCCAGTAGTCAATCAGGGGGTAAGGCCAATGAGCAGTTCTTC; cdr3_aa: CASSQSGGKANEQFF
j_call: TRBJ1-2; clone_size: .; d_call: .; v_call: TRBV6-6; cdr3_nt: TGTGCCAGCAGTTACTCCACAGGGTACTATGGCTACACCTTC; cdr3_aa: CASSYSTGYYGYTF
j_call: TRBJ2-1; clone_size: .; d_call: TRBD2; v_call: TRBV6-5; cdr3_nt: TGTGCCAGCACCCCAGCGGGAGGGGCCTACAATGAGCAGTTCTTC; cdr3_aa: CASTPAGGAYNEQFF
j_call: TRBJ2-1; clone_size: few; d_call: TRBD2; v_call: TRBV7-3; cdr3_nt: TGTGCCAGCAGCCTGAGCGGGAGGGCCGGTAATGAGCAGTTCTTC; cdr3_aa: CASSLSGRAGNEQFF
j_call: TRBJ2-1; clone_size: .; d_call: TRBD2; v_call: TRBV2; cdr3_nt: TGTGCCAGCAGGGGACTAGCGGGGAAAGACAATGAGCAGTTCTTC; cdr3_aa: CASRGLAGKDNEQFF
j_call: TRBJ2-7; clone_size: once; d_call: TRBD2; v_call: TRBV19; cdr3_nt: TGTGCCAGTAGTTTATCGGGACTAGCGGGAAACTCCTACGAGCAGTACTTC; cdr3_aa: CASSLSGLAGNSYEQYF
j_call: TRBJ2-3; clone_size: .; d_call: .; v_call: TRBV6-6; cdr3_nt: TGTGCCAGCAAGAGGGCGGGGGCGGCAGATACGCAGTATTTT; cdr3_aa: CASKRAGAADTQYF
j_call: TRBJ1-2; clone_size: .; d_call: TRBD1; v_call: TRBV6-5; cdr3_nt: TGTGCCAGCACCTTGCGTGGGGGACAGGGGGCTGGCTACACCTTC; cdr3_aa: CASTLRGGQGAGYTF
j_call: TRBJ1-6; clone_size: .; d_call: .; v_call: TRBV4-3; cdr3_nt: TGCGCCAGCAGCCAAGAACCAGGGTGGAATTCACCCCTCCACTTT; cdr3_aa: CASSQEPGWNSPLHF
j_call: TRBJ1-4; clone_size: .; d_call: .; v_call: TRBV5-8; cdr3_nt: TGTGCCAGCAGGCCGTTTGAGGAAAAACTGTTTTTT; cdr3_aa: CASRPFEEKLFF
j_call: TRBJ1-6; clone_size: .; d_call: .; v_call: TRBV5-6; cdr3_nt: TGTGCCAGCAGCTTCCGGACAGCTAATTCACCCCTCCACTTT; cdr3_aa: CASSFRTANSPLHF
j_call: TRBJ2-2; clone_size: .; d_call: TRBD1; v_call: TRBV5-8; cdr3_nt: TGTGCCAGCAGCTCGATACAGGGGACCGGGGAGCTGTTTTTT; cdr3_aa: CASSSIQGTGELFF
j_call: TRBJ1-4; clone_size: .; d_call: .; v_call: TRBV7-8; cdr3_nt: TGTGCCAGCAGCTCCCGGTCCAACCTTAATGAAAAACTGTTTTTT; cdr3_aa: CASSSRSNLNEKLFF
j_call: TRBJ2-7; clone_size: once; d_call: .; v_call: TRBV6-5; cdr3_nt: TGTGCCAGCAGTTACTCGAGATGGGGGGTTGGCGAGCAGTACTTC; cdr3_aa: CASSYSRWGVGEQYF
j_call: TRBJ1-2; clone_size: once; d_call: TRBD1; v_call: TRBV10-3; cdr3_nt: TGTGCCATCACCCCTGGACAGGGGGACGGCTACACCTTC; cdr3_aa: CAITPGQGDGYTF
j_call: TRBJ2-2; clone_size: many; d_call: TRBD1; v_call: TRBV7-6; cdr3_nt: TGTGCCAGCAGCCCAAAGACAGGGGGACCAACCGGGGAGCTGTTTTTT; cdr3_aa: CASSPKTGGPTGELFF
j_call: TRBJ2-7; clone_size: .; d_call: .; v_call: TRBV12-3/TRBV12-4; cdr3_nt: TGTGCCAGCAGTCGTACCTACGAGCAGTACTTC; cdr3_aa: CASSRTYEQYF
j_call: TRBJ2-3; clone_size: .; d_call: TRBD2; v_call: TRBV4-1; cdr3_nt: TGCGCCAGCAGCCAAGAACCTCGGGGGACTACTTCCACAGATACGCAGTATTTT; cdr3_aa: CASSQEPRGTTSTDTQYF
j_call: TRBJ2-7; clone_size: .; d_call: TRBD1; v_call: TRBV6-2/TRBV6-3; cdr3_nt: TGTGCCAGCAGTTCTGGGACAGCTCAGACCTACGAGCAGTACTTC; cdr3_aa: CASSSGTAQTYEQYF
j_call: TRBJ1-1; clone_size: .; d_call: .; v_call: TRBV2; cdr3_nt: TGTGCCAGCAGTGAAGGAGGTTTGAACACTGAAGCTTTCTTT; cdr3_aa: CASSEGGLNTEAFF
j_call: TRBJ2-7; clone_size: .; d_call: TRBD1; v_call: TRBV11-2; cdr3_nt: TGTGCCAGCAGCCCAGACAGGGGGTACGAGCAGTACTTC; cdr3_aa: CASSPDRGYEQYF
j_call: TRBJ2-7; clone_size: .; d_call: .; v_call: TRBV18; cdr3_nt: TGTGCCAGCTCACCGGACATTAGCTCCTACGAGCAGTACTTC; cdr3_aa: CASSPDISSYEQYF
j_call: TRBJ2-7; clone_size: .; d_call: .; v_call: TRBV7-2; cdr3_nt: TGTGCCAGCAGCTTAGAGGCGACTAGAACCTACGAGCAGTACTTC; cdr3_aa: CASSLEATRTYEQYF
j_call: TRBJ2-1; clone_size: .; d_call: TRBD1; v_call: TRBV11-3; cdr3_nt: TGTGCCAGCAGCTTCGCGACCGGGACAGGGGACTACAATGAGCAGTTCTTC; cdr3_aa: CASSFATGTGDYNEQFF
j_call: TRBJ2-3; clone_size: .; d_call: .; v_call: TRBV20-1; cdr3_nt: TGCAGTGCTAGTGCGGCAGAGACAAATACTTACACAGATACGCAGTATTTT; cdr3_aa: CSASAAETNTYTDTQYF
j_call: TRBJ1-2; clone_size: .; d_call: .; v_call: TRBV6-5; cdr3_nt: TGTGCCAGCCATCGCAGGGACTATGGCTACACCTTC; cdr3_aa: CASHRRDYGYTF